Here is one T cell receptor beta chain with its context. Per the study methods: Amplification from reference gene primers served as the basis for estimated nucleated cell counts. Sequencing was performed with immunoSEQ multiplex PCR; in TCRdb, only in-frame clones are kept and a portion is missing. V, J and clone size were drawn from that table, and D and trimming were deduced from the DNA. Seen here are more than 200,000 clones, 86% observed once, and the top ten hold approximately 2%. There are 19 residues in the CDR3. With V trimmed by 1 base and J by 1 base, 13 bases remained unmatched. The germline CDR1 and CDR2 sequences are LGHDT and YNNKEL (reference sequence). The data derive from a study of blood T cell repertoires in COVID-19. Overall study context: Material from acute and convalescent COVID-19 was sourced from the United States, Italy and Spain. Sample material is recorded as cDNA or gDNA derived from T cells, B-cell-depleted T cells, or PBMCs.

V gene TRBV3-1 (or the pseudogene TRBV3-2) combines with J gene TRBJ2-3; 8 nucleotides match TRBD2. Material: peripheral blood. The source of this sequence is a man aged 30 to 39 with active or convalescent COVID-19. In DNA form, the CDR3 reads TGTGCCAGCAGCCAAGGCGGCGCGGGGGGCCGCCGAGGCACAGATACGCAGTATTTT. Residues: CASSQGGAGGRRGTDTQYF.